Listed here are 10 T cell receptor beta chains from one sample, sequenced in a study of identical twins. TCRdb called the 5' RACE reads again in MiXCR, with one record for every CDR3 protein. The data show over 550,000 distinct CDR3 sequences, with around 7.4% seen just once and approximately 1.5% held by the top ten. Another study also made use of these data, one on yellow fever vaccine responses in identical twins.

Material: PBMCs. The receptors derive from a woman aged 18-30 years in good health.

This clonotype was observed many times. The chain uses TRBV29-1 and TRBJ2-1; TRBD2 matches at 7 bases. The CDR3 is made up of 15 amino acids. The ends lost 6 bases at V and 8 bases at J; junction bases unmatched: 16. The V gene's germline CDR1 is SQVTM and CDR2 ANQGSEA. CDR3 bases: TGCAGCGTGTCCGACCCCCTAGCGGCGAGGGATGAGCAGTTCTTC. Translated, it gives CSVSDPLAARDEQFF.

Regarding this clonotype: A single base separates this from a much larger clone, so it may be a read error. The gene calls are TRBV24-1 and TRBJ2-3, with TRBD1 matching over 8 bases. CDR3 length: 15 residues. With V trimmed by 2 bases and J by 2 bases, 2 bases remained unmatched. Germline CDR1 reads KGHDR; CDR2 reads SFDVKD. This chain's CDR3 is CATSDYRGSTDTQYF. In nucleotides, the CDR3 is TGTGCCACCAGTGATTACAGGGGGTCCACAGATACGCAGTATTTT.

The sample holds many counts of this clonotype. The chain joins TRBV27 to TRBJ1-1, with TRBD1 as a possible D gene (5 bases). The CDR3 covers 14 residues. From germline, CDR1 is MNHEY and CDR2 SMNVEV (reference sequence). The V gene lost 3 bases and the J gene lost 2 bases, with 10 bases spanning the gap. DNA of the CDR3: TGTGCCAGCAGTTTTTGGGGGGTAAACACTGAAGCTTTCTTT. Translating gives CASSFWGVNTEAFF.

This clonotype was counted a few times. CDR3 nucleotides: TGTGCCAGCAGCCACGCCGGGACAGAGAACACCGGGGAGCTGTTTTTT. The encoded protein is CASSHAGTENTGELFF. The chain joins TRBV28 to TRBJ2-2; TRBD1 matches 7 bases. This CDR3 is 16 amino acids long. Trimming cost V 6 bases and J 1 base; bases outside gene matches: 8. Germline CDR1 is MDHEN and CDR2 is SYDVKM.

This clonotype came up many times. The V call is TRBV2, the J call TRBJ2-1; 7 nucleotides match TRBD2. Germline CDR1 SNHLY, CDR2 FYNNEI. The trim removed 3 bases at V and 4 bases at J, leaving 9 bases unmatched. The CDR3 runs to 16 residues. The CDR3 region is CASSDETSFLYNEQFF. Here the CDR3 DNA reads TGTGCCAGCAGTGATGAGACTAGCTTTCTTTACAATGAGCAGTTCTTC.

The V gene is TRBV5-6, the J gene TRBJ2-7; tentatively, D is TRBD1 or TRBD2 (5 bases each). The CDR3 loop spans 15 amino acids. Trimming removed 0 bases at V and 2 bases at J, with 12 bases between. Germline lookup yields CDR1 SGHDT and CDR2 YYEEEE. This CDR3 reads CASSLVPGPPYEQYF. CDR3 bases: TGTGCCAGCAGCTTGGTACCGGGGCCCCCCTACGAGCAGTACTTC. The full variable domain, in which reference TRBV5-6 and TRBJ2-7 provide the parts outside the CDR3, is DAGVTQSPTHLIKTRGQQVTLRCSPKSGHDTVSWYQQALGQGPQFIFQYYEEEERQRGNFPDRFSGHQFPNYSSELNVNALLLGDSALYLCASSLVPGPPYEQYFGPGTRLTVT.

This clonotype was seen more than once but under ten times. V usage is TRBV28 and J usage is TRBJ2-1; 9 bases fit TRBD2. This CDR3 comprises 16 residues. Germline trimming cut 5 bases from V and 8 bases from J; bases unmatched to any gene: 13. Germline loops: CDR1 MDHEN, CDR2 SYDVKM. The CDR3 region is CASSGASGRYLDEQFF. CDR3 in DNA: TGTGCCAGCAGTGGGGCAAGCGGGAGGTATCTGGATGAGCAGTTCTTC.

This clonotype has a handful of counts. The V and J genes are TRBV19 and TRBJ2-6; D call uncertain. Germline V gene sequence: CDR1 LNHDA, CDR2 SQIVND (reference sequence). This CDR3 spans 16 amino acids. V was trimmed by 5 bases and J by 0 bases, leaving 11 bases between them. In DNA, the CDR3 is TGTGCCAGTAGTCCCCCAATGGACTCTGGGGCCAACGTCCTGACTTTC. Protein product: CASSPPMDSGANVLTF.

There are a few counts of this clonotype. This sequence joins TRBV6-2 or TRBV6-3 and TRBJ1-2; the match to TRBD1 covers 9 bases. With 6 bases clipped from V and 5 bases from J, the junction kept 7 bases outside the gene matches. Germline V gives CDR1 MNHEY, CDR2 SVGEGT. The CDR3 consists of 14 residues. The CDR3 is CASRTGTGTYGYTF. The DNA of the CDR3 is TGTGCCAGCAGAACCGGGACAGGGACGTATGGCTACACCTTC.

This clonotype has more than one count but fewer than ten. The chain links TRBV12-3 or TRBV12-4 to TRBJ2-7, with D unclear. With 8 bases removed from V and 3 bases from J, the gap between germline ends came to 14 bases. This CDR3 is built from 13 residues. CDR3 residues: CASAAAEGYEQYF. CDR3 sequence (DNA): TGTGCCAGCGCCGCGGCAGAAGGCTACGAGCAGTACTTC.